This T cell receptor beta chain emerged from a study of cytomegalovirus exposure and HLA in healthy donors (dated by TCRdb to about 2017). Study-level background: An earlier analysis of 587 of the donors reported approximately 270 Gb of sequence data and about 100 million unique TCR beta sequences from 150 million to 200 million T cells. An early release that covered several hundred HLA-typed donors contained around 330 gigabases of sequencing data and some 87 million unique TCR sequences. Of the roughly 400 genotyped donors, more than 75% were placed in the genetic ancestry cluster associated with self-reported Caucasian donors. The study aimed to test whether signatures of past pathogen exposure could be identified by cataloging public T cell receptors. The study profiled the T cell repertoires of some 610 subjects by immunosequencing and related them to cytomegalovirus serostatus. Along with the approximately 700-subject first cohort, a separate validation cohort of more than 90 different subjects was used. To predict cytomegalovirus infection status, the study brought together high-throughput TCR immunosequencing, statistical association of individual TCRs with disease status, and machine learning. A later analysis re-examined previously published TCR beta repertoires from about 670 donors and added high-resolution HLA genotyping to investigate patterns of TCR occurrence. The later analysis used no new phenotypic data to find candidate immune exposures, relying instead on TCR beta sequences and their occurrence across donors. In an earlier analysis of about 590 of the donors, high-throughput TCR beta sequencing was used to judge whether each TCR beta V gene segment behaved as functional or pseudogenic. Donor age, sex, ethnicity and CMV serostatus were collected together with the repertoire data. Genome-wide SNP genotypes for about 55% of the roughly 670 donors were used in a later genetic analysis, which treated that subset as a discovery cohort. Every discovery cohort repertoire had been produced on one sequencing platform. HLA typing covered class I and class II loci at four-digit resolution. Typing coverage varied by locus: about 620-640 donors for A, B, C, DRB1 and DQB1; about 520 for DQA1; approximately 570 for DPA1; approximately 470 for DPB1. Because of strong linkage in the cohort, roughly five DR-DQ haplotypes were treated as single units for association and clustering. On average, 235,054 unique TCR beta nucleotide sequences were sequenced per donor among 300 to 500 genotyped donors of the cohort, with 15% to 20% of those sequences being non-productive.

Notes on this clone: Its binding antigen is unknown. It has no much larger one-base neighbor in the sample; base qualities were not kept.

Library generation was performed with the immunoSEQ multiplex PCR assay. The multiplex PCR relied on a mix of 60 forward primers for TCR Vbeta segments and 13 reverse primers for TCR Jbeta segments. The CDR3 region of rearranged TCR beta genes was amplified from genomic DNA by a multiplex PCR assay. On the Illumina HiSeq System, the amplified TCR beta libraries were sequenced as 87-base-pair reads. As for the original processing: In a later analysis, some 80 million unique TCR beta chains were counted across the 500 to 700 repertoires, and about 10 million of these chains were shared by at least two donors. A nearest-neighbor algorithm error-corrected the raw reads and collapsed the reads into unique sequences, merging closely related sequences to remove PCR and sequencing errors. To assign V, D and J gene segments, CDR3 sequences were aligned to IMGT reference sequences. For a sequence to be retained, a match of at least six nucleotides to both a V gene segment and a J gene segment was required. A rearrangement counted as productive if the CDR3 had no stop codons and remained in frame with V and J, and every other rearrangement counted as non-productive. Following IMGT convention, CDR3 was defined as the stretch from the second conserved V-encoded cysteine to the conserved J-encoded phenylalanine. Sequences without an unambiguous match to a single V gene segment were excluded from the earlier analysis of several hundred of the donors. In an earlier analysis of 587 of the donors, a V segment was called functional when productive rearrangements were above 56.7%, and segregating when the standard deviation between donors exceeded 5%. A statistical classification framework was developed to diagnose cytomegalovirus status using the catalog of TCR beta chain sequences. In a later analysis, TCR nucleotide sequences were compared against IMGT/GENE-DB human TR gene sequences so that V and J genes could be assigned. In a later analysis, CDR3 sequences and most-parsimonious VDJ recombination scenarios were assigned using the TCRdist pipeline. In a later analysis, each TCR beta chain was defined by its CDR3 amino acid sequence together with its V-gene family, and reads lacking a unique V-gene family were excluded. A later analysis removed 450 to 600 highly shared, low-generation-probability nucleotide sequences to deal with suspected cross-contamination and a sequencing artifact. A later analysis calculated a clonal expansion index for each public chain from normalized within-repertoire ranks of inferred template counts. Generation probabilities in a later analysis came from a VDJ recombination model fitted to out-of-frame rearrangements, and those results were checked against IGoR. Hypergeometric tests were used in a later analysis to score TCR-TCR, TCR-HLA and TCR-CMV co-occurrence, with a repertoire-size bias correction applied to the TCR pairs. False discovery rates were estimated in a later analysis by permuting HLA or CMV assignments 20 times. In a later analysis, co-occurring TCRs were grouped with DBSCAN, and TCRdist sequence similarity was added when clustering was performed within HLA-allele-positive subsets. Repertoires with fewer than 30,000 or more than 120,000 public chains were left out of co-occurrence clustering, as were four to six repertoires with anomalous nucleotide sharing. The immuneACCESS repertoire file appears here via TCRdb, limited to in-frame rearrangements. These files lack a portion of the clones; in checked studies, under half of the deficit traces to unresolved V genes, and the cause of the others is not known. Clone size and the V and J calls come from that table; the DNA yielded D and trimming. In all, the sample holds a few hundred thousand clones, and about 80% of those were seen once. Roughly 1.9% of the sample belongs to the ten largest clones.

The cohort consisted of approximately 690 healthy bone marrow donors. All cohort members were sampled while nominally healthy, although unrecorded immune exposures were likely present. The donor was CMV seronegative and belonged to the group of 350 to 400 seronegative cohort members. A peripheral blood sample was collected from each donor, and TCR beta sequencing was performed on peripheral blood mononuclear cells. The Qiagen DNeasy Blood Extraction Kit was used to extract genomic DNA from the blood cell samples. Paper-wide results and their limitations: In the study, approximately 150 TCR beta chains were listed as associated with cytomegalovirus. Broadly in line with IMGT annotations, most TCR beta V segments showed up in productive rearrangements about 87% or about 30% of the time in an earlier analysis of several hundred of the donors. HLA typing was unavailable for some donors at each locus, so association tests used only the typed subset. According to a later analysis, TCR association rates differed among HLA loci, with DRB1 alleles showing the most associated TCRs and HLA-C alleles showing the fewest. A later genetic analysis associated a missense DCLRE1C variant with V-gene and J-gene trimming of TCR beta chains, and an independent cohort replicated the association. Compared with the approximately 670-donor mean, donors in an Asian-associated ancestry cluster had fewer N-insertions in productive TCRs, according to a later genetic analysis. Correlated functional status among segregating V segments might reflect linkage disequilibrium, but an unknown experimental factor could not be ruled out. This cohort had only TCR beta chains sequenced, and the lack of alpha or paired-chain data limited which features could be detected. When HLA alleles, especially DR and DQ, strongly co-occurred, TCR associations were difficult to assign to individual alleles. A cluster of highly shared sequence variants was judged likely to represent a technical artifact of the sequencing pipeline. A few of the identified cytomegalovirus-associated TCR beta chains were confirmed in vitro to be specific for cytomegalovirus antigens. Most TCR sequences were observed very rarely across donors, whereas some public TCRs were present in many individuals. CMV serostatus was the only immune exposure information available for the cohort. A later analysis found that HLA-associated TCR beta chains were more clonally expanded and had lower generation probabilities than equally common non-associated chains. A later analysis reported that several top co-occurrence clusters appeared linked to parvovirus B19, influenza, CMV and Epstein-Barr virus. Roughly uniform sequencing depth across donors was assumed in presence/absence analyses, although this assumption may not hold. Because counts were too low, under 20 rarely observed V segments, including chromosome 9 orphons, were left out of the earlier analysis of 587 of the donors. A later analysis found that most CMV-associated TCR beta chains appeared HLA-restricted, with HLA associations seemingly driven largely by CMV exposure. The authors suggested that the approach could potentially be generalized to other disease states and immunological phenotypes. A further reported finding was that TCR beta sequences accurately predicted the HLA-A and HLA-B alleles for most subjects in the first cohort. In a later analysis, 15,000 to 20,000 TCR beta sequences were associated with specific HLA alleles at a false discovery rate of 0.05. Some IMGT-functional V segments, including TRBV6-2 and TRBV6-3, could not be distinguished by the 87-base-pair reads and were therefore excluded. The classifier was reported to diagnose cytomegalovirus status with high specificity and sensitivity in both the original and validation cohorts.

Here V drops 7 bases and J drops 4 bases, and the junction holds 7 bases not matched to any gene. Sequences SNHLY (CDR1) and FYNNEI (CDR2) are obtained from the germline V gene. From the cysteine through the phenylalanine, the CDR3 covers 14 amino acids. Only the CDR3 DNA stays, 42 bases, in frame from base 1. The rearrangement combines TRBV2 with TRBJ1-5; the junction holds 7 bases that match TRBD1. Sequencing was done on a sample of PBMCs. The clonotype originates from a young man in good health and CMV-seronegative. The DNA is as follows: TGTGCCAGCAACATTAAACAGGGGAATCAGCCCCAGCATTTT. This sequence encodes CASNIKQGNQPQHF.